Listed below are T cell receptor beta chains from one sample, sequenced in a study of cytomegalovirus exposure and HLA in healthy donors. Produced via immunoSEQ multiplex PCR; TCRdb's table is partial and in-frame only. Among about 130,000 clones listed, 10% to 13% were seen once. Material for sequencing was PBMCs. The receptors were gathered from a woman between 18 and 29 years old in good health and CMV-seropositive. The CDR3 runs from the conserved cysteine through the conserved F or W.

j_gene: TRBJ2-1; v_gene: TRBV19; CDR3aa: CASSVSGETGLKQFF
j_gene: TRBJ1-2; v_gene: TRBV2; CDR3aa: CASRRDNYGYTF
j_gene: TRBJ2-7; v_gene: TRBV14; CDR3aa: CASSQAAWPEAYEQYF
j_gene: TRBJ1-1; v_gene: TRBV19; CDR3aa: CARPGTEYTEAFF
j_gene: TRBJ1-1; v_gene: TRBV29-1; CDR3aa: CSVDRGPTEAFF
j_gene: TRBJ1-1; v_gene: TRBV9; CDR3aa: CASSGGESGNTEAFF
j_gene: TRBJ2-7; v_gene: TRBV6-1; CDR3aa: CASSQHRGPIYEQYF
j_gene: TRBJ1-1; v_gene: TRBV29-1; CDR3aa: CSVELGGDFMNTEAFF
j_gene: TRBJ1-1; v_gene: TRBV2; CDR3aa: CASSNREDFWTEAFF
j_gene: TRBJ1-1; v_gene: TRBV7-2; CDR3aa: CASSPVQGRTEAFF
j_gene: TRBJ1-3; v_gene: TRBV29-1; CDR3aa: CSVSTDGNTIYF
j_gene: TRBJ2-1; v_gene: TRBV4-2; CDR3aa: CASSQDPSGGGNEQFF
j_gene: TRBJ1-1; v_gene: TRBV19; CDR3aa: CASSYSGNTEAFF
j_gene: TRBJ2-3; v_gene: TRBV27; CDR3aa: CASRGAGTDTQYF
j_gene: TRBJ1-1; v_gene: TRBV25-1; CDR3aa: CASSESGVGTEAFF
j_gene: TRBJ2-5; v_gene: TRBV30; CDR3aa: CAWSVGEAETQYF
j_gene: TRBJ2-5; v_gene: TRBV27; CDR3aa: CASSLYDRETQYF
j_gene: TRBJ2-5; v_gene: TRBV27; CDR3aa: CASSSSGLAGEWETQYF
j_gene: TRBJ2-7; v_gene: TRBV5-1; CDR3aa: CASSHEGSGRVEQYF
j_gene: TRBJ1-1; v_gene: TRBV6-5; CDR3aa: CASSRSPQGNGAFF
j_gene: TRBJ1-2; v_gene: TRBV7-9; CDR3aa: CASTFWGVPQNYGYTF
j_gene: TRBJ2-1; v_gene: TRBV6-4; CDR3aa: CASSDVAGYNEQFF
j_gene: TRBJ2-7; v_gene: TRBV12-5; CDR3aa: CASGPPDRYKQYF
j_gene: TRBJ1-5; v_gene: TRBV4-2; CDR3aa: CASSQDGSVLSNQPQHF
j_gene: TRBJ1-2; v_gene: TRBV19; CDR3aa: CASSIGQTNGYTF
j_gene: TRBJ2-7; v_gene: TRBV7-2; CDR3aa: CASSFNSGYEQYF
j_gene: TRBJ1-5; v_gene: TRBV6-1; CDR3aa: CASSEARGQPQHF
j_gene: TRBJ1-1; v_gene: TRBV18; CDR3aa: CASSPTGAVNTEAFF
j_gene: TRBJ1-1; v_gene: TRBV7-2; CDR3aa: CASSPLRGSTEAFF
j_gene: TRBJ2-7; v_gene: TRBV4-2; CDR3aa: CASSQEEREASEQYF
j_gene: TRBJ2-7; v_gene: TRBV5-1; CDR3aa: CASSPRTGAYEQYF